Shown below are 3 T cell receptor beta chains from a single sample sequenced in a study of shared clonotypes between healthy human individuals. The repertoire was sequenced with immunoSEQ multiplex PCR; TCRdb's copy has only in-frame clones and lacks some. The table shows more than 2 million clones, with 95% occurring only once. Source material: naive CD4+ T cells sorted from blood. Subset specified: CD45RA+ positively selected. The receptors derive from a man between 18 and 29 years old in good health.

The CDR3 bases are TGCGCCAGCAGCTGGGGACTAGCGGAATTCACAGATACGCAGTATTTT. The encoded protein is CASSWGLAEFTDTQYF. V and J are TRBV5-1 and TRBJ2-3; 11 bases map to TRBD2. Germline CDR1 and CDR2: SGHRS and YFSETQ. Trimming removed 3 bases from V and 2 bases from J; junction bases left unmatched: 5. The CDR3 is 16 residues long.

CDR3 in amino acids: CASSWGETEAFF. The CDR3 nucleotides read TGCGCCAGCAGCTGGGGGGAGACTGAAGCTTTCTTT. The chain has TRBV5-1 and TRBJ1-1; a possible D gene is TRBD1 (5 bases). The V gene lost 3 bases and the J gene lost 5 bases, with 8 bases spanning the gap. This CDR3 has 12 residues. Germline loops: CDR1 SGHRS, CDR2 YFSETQ. Full variable domain (remainder filled in from reference TRBV5-1 and TRBJ1-1): KAGVTQTPRYLIKTRGQQVTLSCSPISGHRSVSWYQQTPGQGLQFLFEYFSETQRNKGNFPGRFSGRQFSNSRSEMNVSTLELGDSALYLCASSWGETEAFFGQGTRLTVV.

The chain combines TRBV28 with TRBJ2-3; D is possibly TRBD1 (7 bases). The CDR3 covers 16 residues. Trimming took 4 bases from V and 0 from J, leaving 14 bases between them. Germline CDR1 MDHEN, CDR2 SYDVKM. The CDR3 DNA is TGTGCCAGCAGTTCCCGGAGGGGGCTTAGCACAGATACGCAGTATTTT. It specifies CASSSRRGLSTDTQYF.